What follows are 20 T cell receptor beta chains derived from one specimen sequenced in a study of blood T cell repertoires in COVID-19. The protocol was immunoSEQ multiplex PCR, while the TCRdb copy is restricted to in-frame clones and leaves out a portion. The table has roughly 130,000 clones, roughly 80% seen once. Sequences were obtained from peripheral blood. These receptors were obtained from a woman aged 45 to 65 with acute or convalescent COVID-19.

This clone was seen a few times. The V call is TRBV5-5, the J call TRBJ2-1; 13 nucleotides match TRBD2. The germline V gene encodes CDR1 SGHKS and CDR2 YYEKEE (reference sequence). V lost 3 bases to trimming and J lost 6 bases; unmatched junction nucleotides: 9. This CDR3 region has 17 residues. CDR3 nucleotide sequence: TGTGCCAGCAGCTCGCACCGTACTAGCGGGGGGGCCAATGAGCAGTTCTTC. This codes for CASSSHRTSGGANEQFF.

The CDR3 DNA reads TGTGCCAGCAGTGAGACTAGTAGTGGGGCCAACGTCCTGACTTTC. It is translated as CASSETSSGANVLTF. The chain links TRBV6-1 to TRBJ2-6, with a possible D match to TRBD2 (6 bases). The CDR3 is 15 residues long. Germline CDR1 MNHNS, CDR2 SASEGT. V was clipped by 3 bases and J by 3 bases, with 9 bases between them.

This clone showed up just once. This rearrangement joins TRBV2 to TRBJ1-1; D possibly corresponds to TRBD1 (6 bases). Trimming cost V 6 bases and J 3 bases, with 23 bases left between them. CDR1 and CDR2 (germline): SNHLY, FYNNEI. This CDR3 has 17 amino acids. This chain's CDR3 is CASRGIRTEVRDTEAFF. The CDR3 bases are TGTGCCAGCAGGGGAATCCGGACAGAGGTAAGGGACACTGAAGCTTTCTTT. Supplemented by reference TRBV2 and TRBJ1-1, the full variable domain reads EPEVTQTPSHQVTQMGQEVILRCVPISNHLYFYWYRQILGQKVEFLVSFYNNEISEKSEIFDDQFSVERPDGSNFTLKIRSTKLEDSAMYFCASRGIRTEVRDTEAFFGQGTRLTVV.

The chain employs TRBV14 and TRBJ2-2, with D possibly being TRBD1 (6 bases). V dropped 4 bases and J dropped 5 bases, with 14 bases sitting between them. The germline CDR1 and CDR2 sequences are SGHDN and FVKESK. CDR3 length: 15 amino acids. The CDR3, as DNA: TGTGCCAGCAGCCTGACAGGTTTCAGAACCGGGGAGCTGTTTTTT. Amino acids: CASSLTGFRTGELFF.

Only a few counts were recorded for this clone. This sequence joins TRBV2 and TRBJ1-6; D is ambiguous. Per germline, CDR1 SNHLY and CDR2 FYNNEI. The CDR3 has 14 amino acids. Deletions cut 1 base from V and 7 bases from J, with 8 bases between. The CDR3 here is CASSEDSRNSPLHF. CDR3 coding DNA: TGTGCCAGCAGTGAAGACTCAAGAAATTCACCCCTCCACTTT.

Written as DNA, the CDR3 is TGTGCCATCAGTGACCCCTTAGCGGGGGGCACAGATACGCAGTATTTT. Translated, it gives CAISDPLAGGTDTQYF. The V call is TRBV10-3, the J call TRBJ2-3; TRBD2 aligns across 9 bases. CDR1 is ENHRY and CDR2 is SYGVKD in the germline V gene. This CDR3 spans 16 amino acids. Trimming removed 3 bases from V and 1 base from J; junction bases left unmatched: 5.

The genes are TRBV28 and TRBJ1-2, with TRBD1 identical over 7 bases. The CDR3 has 16 amino acids. With V trimmed by 6 bases and J by 2 bases, 12 bases remained unmatched. In germline, CDR1 is MDHEN, CDR2 SYDVKM. The CDR3 nucleotides read TGTGCCAGCAGACCCGCCGGGACAGCCCTGAACTATGGCTACACCTTC. Translating it yields CASRPAGTALNYGYTF.

The chain couples TRBV5-6 to TRBJ1-5, with D unclear. Germline CDR1 is SGHDT and CDR2 is YYEEEE. This CDR3 has 16 amino acids. With 6 bases removed from V and 4 bases from J, the gap between germline ends came to 20 bases. CDR3 amino acids: CASIELVTAVNQPQHF. The CDR3 DNA sequence: TGTGCCAGCATCGAGCTTGTAACAGCTGTTAATCAGCCCCAGCATTTT.

The chain has TRBV9 and TRBJ1-1; no firm D call. The V gene's germline CDR1 is SGDLS and CDR2 YYNGEE. The germline V and J ends were trimmed by 2 bases and 1 base, with 6 bases remaining between them. The CDR3 extends over 13 amino acids. Here the CDR3 reads CASSVFSNTEAFF. CDR3 bases: TGTGCCAGCAGCGTTTTCTCGAACACTGAAGCTTTCTTT.

The chain recombines TRBV4-1 with TRBJ1-3; possibly TRBD1 for D (6 bases). V lost 3 bases to trimming and J lost 0 bases, with 12 bases between them. This CDR3 contains 16 residues. The germline V gene has CDR1 MGHRA and CDR2 YSYEKL. DNA of the CDR3: TGCGCCAGCAGCCATGGTGGACAGAACTCTGGAAACACCATATATTTT. Amino acid sequence: CASSHGGQNSGNTIYF.

J is TRBJ1-6 and V is TRBV9, with 9 nucleotides matching TRBD1. This CDR3 comprises 16 residues. V gave up 0 bases and J gave up 7 bases; unmatched junction bases: 5. Germline V gives CDR1 SGDLS, CDR2 YYNGEE. CDR3 DNA: TGTGCCAGCAGCGTAGATGGGACAGGGAAAAATTCACCCCTCCACTTT. Encoded protein: CASSVDGTGKNSPLHF.

The chain combines TRBV19 with TRBJ2-1; D gene uncertain. The CDR3 contains 15 residues. Germline CDR1 reads LNHDA; CDR2 reads SQIVND (reference sequence). V was pared by 2 bases and J by 0 bases, with 8 bases between. The CDR3 DNA reads TGTGCCAGTAGTATAATGCTGAGCTCCTACAATGAGCAGTTCTTC. Encoded protein: CASSIMLSSYNEQFF.

The V and J genes are TRBV4-2 and TRBJ2-7; D ambiguous. V was clipped by 0 bases and J by 5 bases, with 14 bases between them. Per the germline V gene, CDR1 is LGHNA and CDR2 is YNFKEQ. The CDR3 runs 15 residues. Here the CDR3 DNA reads TGTGCCAGCAGCCAAGAGGGTGGGCTCCTGAACGAGCAGTACTTC. Translated, it gives CASSQEGGLLNEQYF.

V gene TRBV12-5 combines with J gene TRBJ2-7; TRBD2 is a possible D gene (6 bases). This CDR3 is 14 amino acids long. CDR1 and CDR2 from the germline V gene are LGHNT and FRNRAP. The V and J ends lost 1 base and 0 bases respectively, with 7 bases between them. CDR3 residues: CASGLAGSSYEQYF. The CDR3 nucleotides read TGTGCTAGTGGTTTGGCCGGGAGCTCCTACGAGCAGTACTTC.

The chain is built from TRBV2 and TRBJ2-3; 7 bases map to TRBD1. There are 14 residues in the CDR3. Unmatched junction bases numbered 9, after V lost 9 bases and J lost 3 bases. Per the germline V gene, CDR1 is SNHLY and CDR2 is FYNNEI. CDR3 protein: CASRTGTITDTQYF. The CDR3 DNA reads TGTGCCAGTAGGACAGGAACCATAACAGATACGCAGTATTTT. Together with reference TRBV2 and TRBJ2-3, the CDR3 gives the full variable domain: EPEVTQTPSHQVTQMGQEVILRCVPISNHLYFYWYRQILGQKVEFLVSFYNNEISEKSEIFDDQFSVERPDGSNFTLKIRSTKLEDSAMYFCASRTGTITDTQYFGPGTRLTVL.

This clone was found once. The chain employs TRBV30 and TRBJ2-4, with D perhaps TRBD2 (6 bases). This CDR3 has 14 amino acids. Per the germline V gene, CDR1 is GTSNPN and CDR2 is SVGIG (reference sequence). V gave up 2 bases and J gave up 9 bases, with 17 bases separating them. CDR3 DNA sequence: TGTGCCTGGAGTCCACGACGGGGGTCGGGCATTCAGTACTTC. The encoded protein is CAWSPRRGSGIQYF.

The rearrangement joins TRBV18 to TRBJ1-6, with TRBD1 matching over 7 bases. The CDR3 covers 15 residues. V lost 2 bases and J lost 9; bases outside the gene matches: 7. Germline V gene lookup returns CDR1 KGHSH and CDR2 LQKENI. The CDR3 here is CASSPEGADTSPLHF. For the CDR3, the DNA is TGTGCCAGCTCACCAGAGGGGGCTGATACTTCACCCCTCCACTTT.

The chain couples TRBV6-5 to TRBJ1-1, with D unresolved. V gave up 7 bases and J gave up 1 base, with 10 bases separating them. This CDR3 spans 13 amino acids. Germline V lookup: CDR1 MNHEY, CDR2 SVGAGI. The CDR3 sequence: CASNPNGNTEAFF. CDR3 nucleotides: TGTGCCAGCAACCCGAACGGGAACACTGAAGCTTTCTTT.

The V call is TRBV2, the J call TRBJ1-2; 9 bases agree with TRBD1. J gave up 6 bases and V 6 bases, and 14 bases lay outside the gene matches. The CDR3 is made up of 16 amino acids. The V gene's germline CDR1 is SNHLY and CDR2 FYNNEI. CDR3 sequence: CASSGPGTGIGHGYTF. CDR3 bases: TGTGCCAGCAGCGGTCCCGGGACAGGGATCGGCCATGGCTACACCTTC.

The chain employs TRBV28 and TRBJ2-7; TRBD1 agrees at 7 bases. V was clipped by 1 base and J by 9 bases; unmatched bases: 6. The CDR3 extends over 13 amino acids. Germline lookup yields CDR1 MDHEN and CDR2 SYDVKM. The CDR3 DNA reads as TGTGCCAGCAGTTTATCGGGAAGGGGGCCGCAGTACTTC. It yields the protein CASSLSGRGPQYF.